This T cell receptor beta chain was captured in a study of T cell responses to AZD1222 COVID-19 vaccine. V shed 1 base, J shed 6 bases, and the junction held 0 bases outside the gene matches. Germline V gene data show CDR1 as KGHSH and CDR2 as LQKENI. The CDR3 has 13 amino acids. TCRdb's table, derived via immunoSEQ multiplex PCR, lists solely in-frame clones and lacks some. The sample has fewer than 150,000 clones; about nine tenths are singletons. The chain is built from TRBV18 and TRBJ1-1; 9 bases map to TRBD1. The input for sequencing was peripheral blood, taken 28 days after the second AZD1222 dose. This receptor was identified in an adult who received the AZD1222 COVID-19 vaccine. CDR3 DNA: TGTGCCAGCTCACCACGGGACAGGGCTGAAGCTTTCTTT. Protein sequence: CASSPRDRAEAFF.